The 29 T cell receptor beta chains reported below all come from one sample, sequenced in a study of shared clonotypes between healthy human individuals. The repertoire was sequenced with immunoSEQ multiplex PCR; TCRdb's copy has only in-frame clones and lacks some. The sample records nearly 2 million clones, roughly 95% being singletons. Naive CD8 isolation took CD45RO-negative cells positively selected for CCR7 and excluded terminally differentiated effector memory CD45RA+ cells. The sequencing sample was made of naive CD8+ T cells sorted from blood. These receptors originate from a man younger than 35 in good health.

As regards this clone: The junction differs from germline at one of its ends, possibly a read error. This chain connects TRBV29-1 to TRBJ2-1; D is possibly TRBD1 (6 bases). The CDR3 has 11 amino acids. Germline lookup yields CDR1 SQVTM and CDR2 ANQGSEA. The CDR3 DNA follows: TGCAGCGTTGAAGAGGGGGCGGGCCGACTCTTC. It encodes CSVEEGAGRLF.

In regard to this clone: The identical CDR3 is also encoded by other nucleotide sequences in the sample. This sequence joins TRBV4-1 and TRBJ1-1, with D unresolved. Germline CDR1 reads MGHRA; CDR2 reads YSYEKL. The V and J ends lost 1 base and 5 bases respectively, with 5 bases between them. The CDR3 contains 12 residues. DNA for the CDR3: TGCGCCAGCAGCCAAGTCGGAACTGAAGCTTTCTTT. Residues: CASSQVGTEAFF.

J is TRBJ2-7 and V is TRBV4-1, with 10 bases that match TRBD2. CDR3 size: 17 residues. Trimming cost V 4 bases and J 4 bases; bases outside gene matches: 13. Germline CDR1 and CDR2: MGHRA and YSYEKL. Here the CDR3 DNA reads TGCGCCAGCAGCCTCCTCTCAGGGCTAGCGGGAGTATACGAGCAGTACTTC. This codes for CASSLLSGLAGVYEQYF.

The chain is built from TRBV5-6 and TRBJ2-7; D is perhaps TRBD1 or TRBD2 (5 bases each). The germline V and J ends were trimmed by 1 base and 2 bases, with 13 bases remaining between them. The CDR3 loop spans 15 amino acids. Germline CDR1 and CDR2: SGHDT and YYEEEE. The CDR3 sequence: CASSLSSGGTYEQYF. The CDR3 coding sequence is TGTGCCAGCAGCTTGTCCTCTGGGGGAACCTACGAGCAGTACTTC.

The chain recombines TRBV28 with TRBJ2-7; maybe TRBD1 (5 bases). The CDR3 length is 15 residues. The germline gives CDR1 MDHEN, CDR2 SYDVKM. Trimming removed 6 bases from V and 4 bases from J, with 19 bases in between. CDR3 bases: TGTGCCAGCAGGGGGCCCAGGTCTCGGAGTTACGAGCAGTACTTC. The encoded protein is CASRGPRSRSYEQYF.

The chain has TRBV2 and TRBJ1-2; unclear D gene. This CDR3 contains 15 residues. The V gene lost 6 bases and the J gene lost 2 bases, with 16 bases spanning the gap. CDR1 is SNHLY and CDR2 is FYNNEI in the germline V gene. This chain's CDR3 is CASRAYSEINYGYTF. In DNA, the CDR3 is TGTGCCAGCAGAGCGTATTCAGAGATAAACTATGGCTACACCTTC.

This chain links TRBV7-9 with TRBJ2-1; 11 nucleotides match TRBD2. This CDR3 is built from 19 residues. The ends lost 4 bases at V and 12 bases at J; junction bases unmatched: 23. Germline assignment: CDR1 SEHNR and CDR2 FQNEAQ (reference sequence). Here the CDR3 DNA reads TGTGCCAGCAGCTGGCCCGATTTAGCGGGAGGGCACCGATCCCATCGGCAGTTCTTC. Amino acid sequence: CASSWPDLAGGHRSHRQFF.

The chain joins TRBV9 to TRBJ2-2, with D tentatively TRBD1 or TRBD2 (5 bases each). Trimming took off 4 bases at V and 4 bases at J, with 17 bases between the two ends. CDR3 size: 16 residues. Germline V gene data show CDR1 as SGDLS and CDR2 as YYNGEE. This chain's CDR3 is CASSPVRGEATGELFF. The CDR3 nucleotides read TGTGCCAGCAGCCCAGTACGGGGCGAGGCCACCGGGGAGCTGTTTTTT.

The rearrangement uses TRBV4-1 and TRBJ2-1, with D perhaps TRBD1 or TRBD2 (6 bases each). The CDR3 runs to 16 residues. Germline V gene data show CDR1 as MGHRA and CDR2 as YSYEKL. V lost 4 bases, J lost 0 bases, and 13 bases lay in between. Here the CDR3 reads CASSPTEGVSYNEQFF. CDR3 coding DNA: TGCGCCAGCAGCCCTACGGAGGGGGTCTCCTACAATGAGCAGTTCTTC.

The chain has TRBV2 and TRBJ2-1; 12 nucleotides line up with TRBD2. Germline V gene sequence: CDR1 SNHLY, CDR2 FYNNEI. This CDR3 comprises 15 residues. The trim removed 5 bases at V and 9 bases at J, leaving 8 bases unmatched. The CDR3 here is CASSPTSGSSGEQFF. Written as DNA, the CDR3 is TGTGCCAGCAGTCCGACTAGCGGGAGTTCGGGTGAGCAGTTCTTC.

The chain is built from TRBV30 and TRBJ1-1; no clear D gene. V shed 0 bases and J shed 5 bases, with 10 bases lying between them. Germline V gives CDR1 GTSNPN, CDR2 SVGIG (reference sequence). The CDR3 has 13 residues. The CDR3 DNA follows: TGTGCCTGGAGTGTCTTGGCGGGGACTGAAGCTTTCTTT. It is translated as CAWSVLAGTEAFF.

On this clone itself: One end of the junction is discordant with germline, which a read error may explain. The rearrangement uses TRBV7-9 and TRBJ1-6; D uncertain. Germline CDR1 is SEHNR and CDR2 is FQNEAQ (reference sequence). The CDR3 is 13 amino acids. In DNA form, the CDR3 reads TGCGCCAGCAGCTCCTCGTATAATTCACCCCTCCACTTT. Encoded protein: CASSSSYNSPLHF. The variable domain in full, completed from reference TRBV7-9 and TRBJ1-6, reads DTGVSQNPRHKITKRGQNVTFRCDPISEHNRLYWYRQTLGQGPEFLTYFQNEAQLEKSRLLSDRFSAERPKGSFSTLEIQRTEQGDSAMYLCASSSSYNSPLHFGNGTRLTVT.

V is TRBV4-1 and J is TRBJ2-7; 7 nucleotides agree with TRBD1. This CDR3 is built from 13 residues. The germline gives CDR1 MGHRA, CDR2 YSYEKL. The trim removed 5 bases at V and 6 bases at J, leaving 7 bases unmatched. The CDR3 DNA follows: TGCGCCAGCAGCGCACGACAGGGCCTCGAGCAGTACTTC. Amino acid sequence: CASSARQGLEQYF.

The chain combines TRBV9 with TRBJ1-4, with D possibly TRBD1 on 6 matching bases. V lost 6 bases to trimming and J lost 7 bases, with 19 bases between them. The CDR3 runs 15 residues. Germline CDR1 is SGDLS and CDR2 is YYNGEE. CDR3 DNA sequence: TGTGCCAGCACCCCCTCCGGGACACCGTCTGAAAAACTGTTTTTT. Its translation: CASTPSGTPSEKLFF.

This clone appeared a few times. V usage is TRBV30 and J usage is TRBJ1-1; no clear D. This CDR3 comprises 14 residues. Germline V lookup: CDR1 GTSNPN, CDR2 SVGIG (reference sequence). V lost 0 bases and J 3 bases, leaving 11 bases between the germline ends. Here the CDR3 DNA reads TGTGCCTGGAGTGTTTTGCCAAGGGACACTGAAGCTTTCTTT. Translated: CAWSVLPRDTEAFF. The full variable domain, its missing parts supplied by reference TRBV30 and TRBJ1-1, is SQTIHQWPATLVQPVGSPLSLECTVEGTSNPNLYWYRQAAGRGLQLLFYSVGIGQISSEVPQNLSASRPQDRQFILSSKKLLLSDSGFYLCAWSVLPRDTEAFFGQGTRLTVV.

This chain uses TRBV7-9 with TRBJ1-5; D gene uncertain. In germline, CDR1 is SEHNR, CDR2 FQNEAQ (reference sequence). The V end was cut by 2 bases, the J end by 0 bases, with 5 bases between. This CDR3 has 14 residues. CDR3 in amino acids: CASSLQFSNQPQHF. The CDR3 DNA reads TGTGCCAGCAGCTTACAGTTTAGCAATCAGCCCCAGCATTTT.

The CDR3 DNA reads as TGTGCCAGCAGCTTAGGCCCCAGCGAGGTATCAGATGGCTACACCTTC. It codes for CASSLGPSEVSDGYTF. The chain carries TRBV13 and TRBJ1-2, with D hard to call. Trimming shortened V by 0 bases and J by 6 bases, and 17 bases separated the two germline ends. The CDR3 length is 16 residues. The germline gives CDR1 PRHDT, CDR2 FYEKMQ (reference sequence).

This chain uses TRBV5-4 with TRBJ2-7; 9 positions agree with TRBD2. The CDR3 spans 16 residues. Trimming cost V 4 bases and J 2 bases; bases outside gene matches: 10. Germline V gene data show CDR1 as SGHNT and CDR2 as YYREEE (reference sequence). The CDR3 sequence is CASSREREDYTYEQYF. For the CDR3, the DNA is TGTGCCAGCAGCAGAGAGCGGGAGGATTACACCTACGAGCAGTACTTC.

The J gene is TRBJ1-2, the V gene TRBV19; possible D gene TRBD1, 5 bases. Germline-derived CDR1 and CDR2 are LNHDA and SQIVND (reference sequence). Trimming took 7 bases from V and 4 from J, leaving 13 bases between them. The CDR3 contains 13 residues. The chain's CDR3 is CASKRGEGYGYTF. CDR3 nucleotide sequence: TGTGCCAGTAAGAGGGGAGAGGGCTATGGCTACACCTTC.

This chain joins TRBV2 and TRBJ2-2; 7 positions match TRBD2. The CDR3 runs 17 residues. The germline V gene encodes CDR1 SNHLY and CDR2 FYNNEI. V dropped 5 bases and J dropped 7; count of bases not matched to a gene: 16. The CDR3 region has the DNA TGTGCCAGCAGTTATCCTAGCGGCGATCCCCAGGGCGGGGAGCTGTTTTTT. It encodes CASSYPSGDPQGGELFF.

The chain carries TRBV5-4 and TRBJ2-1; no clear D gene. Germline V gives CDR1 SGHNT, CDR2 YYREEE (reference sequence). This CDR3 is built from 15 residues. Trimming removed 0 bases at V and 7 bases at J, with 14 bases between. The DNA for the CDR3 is TGTGCCAGCAGCTTGGAAGGACGCGGTCGAAATGAGCAGTTCTTC. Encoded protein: CASSLEGRGRNEQFF.

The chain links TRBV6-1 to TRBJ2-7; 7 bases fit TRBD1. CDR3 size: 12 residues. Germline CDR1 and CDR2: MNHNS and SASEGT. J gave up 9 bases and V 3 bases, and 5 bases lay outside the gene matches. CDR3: CASSEMTGRQYF. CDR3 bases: TGTGCCAGCAGTGAGATGACAGGGCGGCAGTACTTC.

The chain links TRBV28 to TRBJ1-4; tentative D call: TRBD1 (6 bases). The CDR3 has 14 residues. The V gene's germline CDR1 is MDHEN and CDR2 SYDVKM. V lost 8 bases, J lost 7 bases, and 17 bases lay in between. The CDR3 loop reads CASRWPGAGEKLFF. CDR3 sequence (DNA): TGTGCCAGCCGCTGGCCAGGGGCCGGTGAAAAACTGTTTTTT.

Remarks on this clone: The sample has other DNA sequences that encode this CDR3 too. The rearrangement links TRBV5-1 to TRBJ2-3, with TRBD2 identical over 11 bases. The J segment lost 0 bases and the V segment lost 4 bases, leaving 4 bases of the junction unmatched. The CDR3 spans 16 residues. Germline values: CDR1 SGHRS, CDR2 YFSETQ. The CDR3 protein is CASSPTSGSSTDTQYF. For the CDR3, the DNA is TGCGCCAGCAGCCCAACTAGCGGGAGTAGCACAGATACGCAGTATTTT.

CDR3 sequence: CAWRSLREDRRLNYGYTF. The CDR3 nucleotides read TGTGCCTGGAGATCCCTAAGAGAAGACAGAAGGTTAAACTATGGCTACACCTTC. The gene calls are TRBV30 and TRBJ1-2, with a tentative D call TRBD1 (5 bases). Germline CDR1 and CDR2: GTSNPN and SVGIG (reference sequence). The CDR3 is 18 residues long. V was clipped by 3 bases and J by 2 bases, with 25 bases between them.

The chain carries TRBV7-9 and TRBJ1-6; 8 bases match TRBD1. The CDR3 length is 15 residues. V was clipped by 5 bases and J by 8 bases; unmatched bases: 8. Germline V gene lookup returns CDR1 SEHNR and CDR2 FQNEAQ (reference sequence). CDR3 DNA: TGTGCCAGCAGCCCCCCCCCAGGGGGCGATTCACCCCTCCACTTT. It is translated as CASSPPPGGDSPLHF.

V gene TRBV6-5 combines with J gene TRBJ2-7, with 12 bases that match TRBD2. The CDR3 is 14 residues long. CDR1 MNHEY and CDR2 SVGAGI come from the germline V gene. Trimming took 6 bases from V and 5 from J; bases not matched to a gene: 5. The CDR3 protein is CASRQLAGGNEQYF. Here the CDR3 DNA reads TGTGCCAGCAGGCAACTAGCGGGGGGAAACGAGCAGTACTTC.

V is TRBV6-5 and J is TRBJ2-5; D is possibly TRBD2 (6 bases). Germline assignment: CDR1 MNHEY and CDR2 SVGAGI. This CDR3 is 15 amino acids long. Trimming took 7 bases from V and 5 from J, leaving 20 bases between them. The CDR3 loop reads CASTPRWEDRETQYF. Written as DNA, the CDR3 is TGTGCCAGCACCCCACGGTGGGAGGACCGGGAGACCCAGTACTTC.

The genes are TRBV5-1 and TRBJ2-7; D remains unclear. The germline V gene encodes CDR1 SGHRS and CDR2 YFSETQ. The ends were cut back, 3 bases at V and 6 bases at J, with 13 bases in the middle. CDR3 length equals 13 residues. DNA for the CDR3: TGCGCCAGCAGCTCCCAGGAGTTTCCCGAGCAGTACTTC. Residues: CASSSQEFPEQYF.